Listed below are T cell receptor beta chains from one sample, sequenced in a study of blood T cell repertoires in COVID-19. The assay was immunoSEQ multiplex PCR, and TCRdb's table has in-frame clones only and misses some. The sample includes roughly 120,000 clones, more than 75% of them seen just once. Sequencing used peripheral blood. All receptors derive from a man aged 35 to 55 with acute or convalescent COVID-19. Each CDR3 is given with its conserved first and last residue. The order of the fields is J gene, clone size, D gene, V gene, CDR3 DNA, CDR3 protein. A D gene is named only where the DNA matches it firmly. Clone size is not always given. Where it is, it says once, few, many or a class for expanded clones.

TRBJ1-6	.	TRBD1	TRBV3-1/TRBV3-2	TGTGCCAGCAGCCAAGCCGGGACAGGGAGTTCACCCCTCCACTTT	CASSQAGTGSSPLHF
TRBJ2-3	.	TRBD1	TRBV20-1	TGCAGTGCTAGTCGACAGGGGGCCGGAGATACGCAGTATTTT	CSASRQGAGDTQYF
TRBJ2-7	once	TRBD1	TRBV18	TGTGCCAGCTCTCTAGGAACAGGGGGCGTAAACGAGCAGTACTTC	CASSLGTGGVNEQYF
TRBJ1-1	.	.	TRBV19	TGTGCCAGTAGAGATGGGGGGATAGACACTGAAGCTTTCTTT	CASRDGGIDTEAFF
TRBJ2-7	few	.	TRBV5-1	TGCGCCAGCAGCTTGGTCCCGGACAGTTCCTACGAGCAGTACTTC	CASSLVPDSSYEQYF
TRBJ2-3	few	.	TRBV5-1	TGCGCCAGCAGCTTGGCGTCTTCTAGCACAGATACGCAGTATTTT	CASSLASSSTDTQYF
TRBJ2-2	.	TRBD1	TRBV24-1	TGTGCCACCAGTGCAACAGGGGGTGTATCAAACACCGGGGAGCTGTTTTTT	CATSATGGVSNTGELFF
TRBJ2-7	.	.	TRBV7-2	TGTGCCAGCAGCTTTACCACTACCTACGAGCAGTACTTC	CASSFTTTYEQYF
TRBJ1-3	.	.	TRBV5-4	TGTGCCAGCAGCCCAGGGTCTCCCTCTGGAAACACCATATATTTT	CASSPGSPSGNTIYF
TRBJ2-1	.	.	TRBV6-5	TGTGCCAGCAGTTACTCGTTCGGTCCACAGGGATCTAAGTTCTTC	CASSYSFGPQGSKFF
TRBJ2-5	.	.	TRBV4-1	TGCGCCAGCAGCCAAGCAGTCCAAGAGACCCAGTACTTC	CASSQAVQETQYF
TRBJ2-3	.	.	TRBV2	TGTGCCAGCAGTGATCGGGGGTATAGCACAGATACGCAGTATTTT	CASSDRGYSTDTQYF
TRBJ2-7	once	TRBD1	TRBV27	TGTGCCAGCAGTCCGAAACAGGGGCCTTTGACCTACGAGCAGTACTTC	CASSPKQGPLTYEQYF
TRBJ2-7	.	.	TRBV7-9	TGTGCCAGCAGCTTAGGGCTGGACGAGCAGTACTTC	CASSLGLDEQYF
TRBJ2-2	few	.	TRBV4-3	TGCGCCAGCAGCCCCACCTCCTTAGCGACCGGGGAGCTGTTTTTT	CASSPTSLATGELFF
TRBJ2-2	once	TRBD1	TRBV5-1	TGCGCCAGCAGCCGGGACGCGGGACAGGGTACCGGGGAGCTGTTTTTT	CASSRDAGQGTGELFF
TRBJ1-5	.	.	TRBV12-3/TRBV12-4	TGTGCCAGCAGTTTGGAAAGAGGTCAGCCCCAGCATTTT	CASSLERGQPQHF
TRBJ2-1	.	.	TRBV19	TGTGCCAGCAGAACGGGACTGAATGAGCAGTTCTTC	CASRTGLNEQFF
TRBJ2-3	.	TRBD2	TRBV5-4	TGTGCCAGCAGCTTATCCTTCCTAGCGGGGGGGCCCGGCACAGATACGCAGTATTTT	CASSLSFLAGGPGTDTQYF
TRBJ1-1	.	.	TRBV2	TGTGCCAGCAGCCAAGGGGTCGGGAACACTGAAGCTTTCTTT	CASSQGVGNTEAFF
TRBJ2-1	.	.	TRBV4-1	TGCGCCAGCAGCCCGACGACGGGGGGCACCCTCAATGAGCAGTTCTTC	CASSPTTGGTLNEQFF
TRBJ1-4	.	TRBD1	TRBV6-1	TGTGCCAGCAGTGACATTCGGACAGGTAGTGAAAAACTGTTTTTT	CASSDIRTGSEKLFF
TRBJ1-6	.	.	TRBV11-2	TGTGCCAGCAGCCCCCCGGGGGGCTATAATTCACCCCTCCACTTT	CASSPPGGYNSPLHF
TRBJ2-1	.	.	TRBV5-6	TGTGCCAGCAGCTCGAATGGGGGGGCTCTCTACAATGAGCAGTTCTTC	CASSSNGGALYNEQFF
TRBJ1-3	.	TRBD1	TRBV7-9	TGTGCCAGCAGCTTAGGTCGCACAGGGGATGGAAACACCATATATTTT	CASSLGRTGDGNTIYF
TRBJ2-4	.	.	TRBV29-1	TGCAGCGTTCAACTGCAGGGTGACATTCAGTACTTC	CSVQLQGDIQYF
TRBJ2-1	.	.	TRBV5-5	TGTGCCAGCAGCTTGTACACGGAGGGATACAATGAGCAGTTCTTC	CASSLYTEGYNEQFF
TRBJ1-2	.	.	TRBV2	TGTGCCAGCAGAGTTACGACAGGAAAGGGGGGCTACACCTTC	CASRVTTGKGGYTF
TRBJ1-5	once	TRBD1	TRBV24-1	TGTGCCACCAGTGACCCTGACAGGGGGCAGCCCCAGCATTTT	CATSDPDRGQPQHF
TRBJ2-3	.	TRBD1	TRBV6-4	TGTGCCAGCAGTGACTCGTCGGACAGGGGCACAGATACGCAGTATTTT	CASSDSSDRGTDTQYF
TRBJ1-3	.	.	TRBV9	TGTGCCAGCAGCGCCCGGAGCTCAAACACCATATATTTT	CASSARSSNTIYF
TRBJ2-2	.	.	TRBV29-1	TGCAGCACCATTCAGGGAAACACCGGGGAGCTGTTTTTT	CSTIQGNTGELFF
TRBJ1-1	.	.	TRBV3-1/TRBV3-2	TGTGCCAGCAGCCAGCCTCAGATGAACACTGAAGCTTTCTTT	CASSQPQMNTEAFF
TRBJ2-2	few	TRBD1	TRBV27	TGTGCCAGCAGTTTTGGCCCGGGACAGGGAACCGGGGAGCTGTTTTTT	CASSFGPGQGTGELFF
TRBJ1-4	.	.	TRBV2	TGTGCCAGCAGTGAGGAGCGGGGCAGTCTTGGTGAAAAACTGTTTTTT	CASSEERGSLGEKLFF